Shown below are 19 T cell receptor beta chains from a single sample sequenced in a study of T cell responses to AZD1222 COVID-19 vaccine. Assay: immunoSEQ multiplex PCR; the TCRdb copy retains only in-frame clones and omits some. The sample includes approximately 130,000 clones, about 88% of them seen just once. Specimen: peripheral blood, collected 28 days after the second AZD1222 dose. These receptors were taken from an adult who received the AZD1222 COVID-19 vaccine.

V and J are TRBV19 and TRBJ1-6; 8 bases map to TRBD1. This CDR3 contains 17 residues. Germline trimming cut 0 bases from V and 8 bases from J; bases unmatched to any gene: 9. Germline-derived CDR1 and CDR2 are LNHDA and SQIVND (reference sequence). The CDR3 bases are TGTGCCAGTAGTATAGATCACGGACAGGGTGGGGATTCACCCCTCCACTTT. Translation gives CASSIDHGQGGDSPLHF.

This chain links TRBV4-3 with TRBJ2-3, with D possibly TRBD2 on 6 matching bases. The CDR3 has 14 amino acids. V dropped 4 bases and J dropped 0 bases, with 8 bases sitting between them. CDR1 and CDR2 (germline): LGHNA, YSLEER. The CDR3 here is CASSLGGSTDTQYF. The CDR3 DNA is TGCGCCAGCAGCCTGGGGGGTAGCACAGATACGCAGTATTTT.

This chain links TRBV7-9 with TRBJ2-4, with D maybe TRBD1 (6 bases). The V gene lost 1 base and the J gene lost 8 bases, with 12 bases spanning the gap. Germline V gene data show CDR1 as SEHNR and CDR2 as FQNEAQ (reference sequence). This CDR3 is 14 amino acids long. The CDR3 coding sequence is TGTGCCAGCAGCTTAGATGCCAGGGGTTACATTCAGTACTTC. Translated, it gives CASSLDARGYIQYF. Full variable domain (rest looked up from reference TRBV7-9 and TRBJ2-4): DTGVSQNPRHKITKRGQNVTFRCDPISEHNRLYWYRQTLGQGPEFLTYFQNEAQLEKSRLLSDRFSAERPKGSFSTLEIQRTEQGDSAMYLCASSLDARGYIQYFGAGTRLSVL.

The CDR3 loop is CASRSGQDYEQYF. DNA of the CDR3: TGTGCCAGCAGGTCGGGACAGGACTACGAGCAGTACTTC. The rearrangement links TRBV6-5 to TRBJ2-7, with 8 bases identical to TRBD1. This CDR3 comprises 13 residues. V lost 6 bases to trimming and J lost 3 bases; unmatched junction nucleotides: 4. The germline CDR1 and CDR2 sequences are MNHEY and SVGAGI.

The chain recombines TRBV5-1 with TRBJ2-5; D remains unclear. The CDR3 is 15 residues long. Trimming took 5 bases from V and 1 from J, leaving 15 bases between them. CDR1 and CDR2 (germline): SGHRS, YFSETQ. DNA for the CDR3: TGCGCCAGCAGATTGAGTGGAAGCACCCAAGAGACCCAGTACTTC. Translating it yields CASRLSGSTQETQYF.

Worth noting for this clone: Other nucleotide sequences in the sample specify the same CDR3. The chain employs TRBV18 and TRBJ1-1; D gene uncertain. CDR3 size: 12 residues. Deletions cut 2 bases from V and 4 bases from J, with 5 bases between. Per germline, CDR1 KGHSH and CDR2 LQKENI. The CDR3, as DNA: TGTGCCAGCTCACCAGGGAGCACTGAAGCTTTCTTT. Residues: CASSPGSTEAFF.

The V gene is TRBV3-1 (or the pseudogene TRBV3-2), the J gene TRBJ1-2, with 7 bases aligning to TRBD1. Germline loops: CDR1 LGHDT, CDR2 YNNKEL (reference sequence). CDR3 length equals 14 residues. After removal of 0 bases from V and 7 bases from J, the junction contained 5 bases not matched to a gene. CDR3 sequence (DNA): TGTGCCAGCAGCCAAGATCGGGCAGGGGGTGGCTACACCTTC. Its protein is CASSQDRAGGGYTF.

About this clone itself: One junction end disagrees with the germline gene, perhaps due to a read error. The chain employs TRBV19 and TRBJ2-1; 11 positions agree with TRBD2. The CDR3 runs 16 residues. Germline V lookup: CDR1 LNHDA, CDR2 SQIVND (reference sequence). CDR3 DNA: TGTGCAACTAGCGGGGGACCAGGAAGCTCCTACATTGAGCAGTTCTTC. Protein: CATSGGPGSSYIEQFF.

This clone was picked up a small number of times. CDR3 nucleotides: TGTGCCAGCAGCTTAAGAGGGACAGGGGGAAACACCATATATTTT. Translating gives CASSLRGTGGNTIYF. This chain links TRBV7-9 with TRBJ1-3; TRBD1 agrees at 9 bases. This CDR3 region has 15 residues. Germline V gene data show CDR1 as SEHNR and CDR2 as FQNEAQ (reference sequence). Trimming removed 2 bases from V and 4 bases from J; junction bases left unmatched: 3.

The genes are TRBV28 and TRBJ1-4; a possible D gene is TRBD1 (6 bases). The V end lost 6 bases, the J end lost 8 bases, and 16 bases lay between the germline ends. The CDR3 sequence is 14 residues long. Germline loops: CDR1 MDHEN, CDR2 SYDVKM. The CDR3 nucleotides are TGTGCCAGCAGCCGACAGGCCGTGTTGGAAAAACTGTTTTTT. Its translation is CASSRQAVLEKLFF.

The rearrangement joins TRBV3-1 (or the pseudogene TRBV3-2) to TRBJ1-1; D is ambiguous. Trimming stripped 3 bases from V and 3 bases from J, with 2 bases between. CDR3 length: 11 residues. Germline assignment: CDR1 LGHDT and CDR2 YNNKEL (reference sequence). The CDR3 DNA sequence: TGTGCCAGCAGCCATTACACTGAAGCTTTCTTT. Its translation is CASSHYTEAFF.

This clone was found a few times. The chain combines TRBV21-1 with TRBJ1-5. TRBV21-1 is a listed pseudogene. The CDR3 sequence is 18 residues long. This chain's CDR3 is CASSKAAPQAEPARAQHF. In DNA, the CDR3 is TGTGCCAGCAGCAAAGCTGCCCCCCAGGCCGAGCCCGCTCGGGCCCAGCATTTT.

The rearrangement joins TRBV18 to TRBJ2-3, with 10 bases fitting TRBD2. This CDR3 has 16 residues. Germline V gene sequence: CDR1 KGHSH, CDR2 LQKENI. V was pared by 3 bases and J by 1 base, with 4 bases of the junction left unmatched. The chain's CDR3 is CASSPSTSGGTDTQYF. The CDR3 DNA reads TGTGCCAGCTCACCTTCTACTAGCGGGGGCACAGATACGCAGTATTTT.

The chain joins TRBV12-3 or TRBV12-4 to TRBJ1-3; maybe TRBD1 (6 bases). This CDR3 comprises 13 residues. V gave up 10 bases and J gave up 0 bases, with 10 bases separating them. The CDR3 nucleotides are TGTGCCACCTCGACAGGCTCTGGAAACACCATATATTTT. Residues: CATSTGSGNTIYF.

The CDR3 DNA sequence: TGTGCCAGCAGTGGTTATACAGGCCAAAGCTCCTATAATTCACCCCTCCACTTT. This encodes CASSGYTGQSSYNSPLHF. This chain uses TRBV2 with TRBJ1-6; D might be TRBD1 (5 bases). The germline V gene encodes CDR1 SNHLY and CDR2 FYNNEI. The V end lost 4 bases, the J end lost 0 bases, and 16 bases lay between the germline ends. The CDR3 has 18 amino acids.

This clone was observed a single time. The gene calls are TRBV12-5 and TRBJ2-5; 8 nucleotides agree with TRBD2. The CDR3 sequence is 16 residues long. Looked up from germline, CDR1 is LGHNT and CDR2 is FRNRAP. The trim removed 0 bases at V and 5 bases at J, leaving 8 bases unmatched. CDR3 bases: TGTGCTAGTGGTTTGGTTCTCGGGGGGGCCGGGGAGACCCAGTACTTC. Translation gives CASGLVLGGAGETQYF.

The V and J genes are TRBV18 and TRBJ1-3; D remains unclear. V lost 0 bases to trimming and J lost 4 bases, with 4 bases between them. The germline V gene has CDR1 KGHSH and CDR2 LQKENI. The CDR3 has 13 amino acids. CDR3 residues: CASSPPDGNTIYF. The DNA for the CDR3 is TGTGCCAGCTCACCACCGGACGGAAACACCATATATTTT. The variable domain in full, with the rest retrieved from reference TRBV18 and TRBJ1-3, is NAGVMQNPRHLVRRRGQEARLRCSPMKGHSHVYWYRQLPEEGLKFMVYLQKENIIDESGMPKERFSAEFPKEGPSILRIQQVVRGDSAAYFCASSPPDGNTIYFGEGSWLTVV.

This clone was recorded only once. The chain joins TRBV7-9 to TRBJ2-5; 11 bases line up with TRBD2. V lost 3 bases and J lost 5; bases outside the gene matches: 8. Germline lookup yields CDR1 SEHNR and CDR2 FQNEAQ (reference sequence). This CDR3 has 16 amino acids. The CDR3: CASSFLSGRARETQYF. As DNA, the CDR3 is TGTGCCAGCAGCTTCCTTAGCGGGAGGGCGAGGGAGACCCAGTACTTC.

The chain links TRBV19 to TRBJ2-3; D possibly corresponds to TRBD2 (5 bases). The CDR3 is made up of 16 amino acids. Germline V gene lookup returns CDR1 LNHDA and CDR2 SQIVND (reference sequence). The V end was cut by 3 bases, the J end by 3 bases, with 16 bases between. CDR3 nucleotides: TGTGCCAGTAGTATTCTAGCTGCCGGGAATACAGATACGCAGTATTTT. Its protein is CASSILAAGNTDTQYF.